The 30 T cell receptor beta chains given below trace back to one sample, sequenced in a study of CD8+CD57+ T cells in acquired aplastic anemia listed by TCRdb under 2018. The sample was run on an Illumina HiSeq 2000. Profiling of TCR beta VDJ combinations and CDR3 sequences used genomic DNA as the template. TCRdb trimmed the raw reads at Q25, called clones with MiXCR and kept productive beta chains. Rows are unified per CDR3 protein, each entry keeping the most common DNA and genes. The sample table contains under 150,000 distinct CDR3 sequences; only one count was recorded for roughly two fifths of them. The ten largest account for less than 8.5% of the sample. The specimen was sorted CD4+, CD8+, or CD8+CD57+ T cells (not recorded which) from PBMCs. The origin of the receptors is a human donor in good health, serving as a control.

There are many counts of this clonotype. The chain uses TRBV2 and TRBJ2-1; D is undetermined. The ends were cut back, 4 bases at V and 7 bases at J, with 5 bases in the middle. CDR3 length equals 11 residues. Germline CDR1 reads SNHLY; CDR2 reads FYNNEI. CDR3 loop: CASSGENEQFF. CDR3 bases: TGTGCCAGCAGTGGTGAGAATGAGCAGTTCTTC.

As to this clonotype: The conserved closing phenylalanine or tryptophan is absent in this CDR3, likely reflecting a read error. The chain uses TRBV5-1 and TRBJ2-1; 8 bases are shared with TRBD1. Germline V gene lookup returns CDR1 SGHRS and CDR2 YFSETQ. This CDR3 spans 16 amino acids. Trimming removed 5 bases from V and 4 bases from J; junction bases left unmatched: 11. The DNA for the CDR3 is TGCGCCAGCAGGGCACTAGACAGGGGACTTTACAATGAGCAGTTCTCC. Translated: CASRALDRGLYNEQFS.

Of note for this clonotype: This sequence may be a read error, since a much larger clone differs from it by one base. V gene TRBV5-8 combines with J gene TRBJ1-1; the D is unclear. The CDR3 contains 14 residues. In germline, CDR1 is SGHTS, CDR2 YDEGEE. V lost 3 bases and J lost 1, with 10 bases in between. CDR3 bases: TGTGCCAGCAGCTCTGGAGCAGGGAACACTGAAGCTTTCTTT. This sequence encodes CASSSGAGNTEAFF. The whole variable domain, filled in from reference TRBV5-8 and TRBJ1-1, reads EAGVTQSPTHLIKTRGQQATLRCSPISGHTSVYWYQQALGLGLQFLLWYDEGEERNRGNFPPRFSGRQFPNYSSELNVNALELEDSALYLCASSSGAGNTEAFFGQGTRLTVV.

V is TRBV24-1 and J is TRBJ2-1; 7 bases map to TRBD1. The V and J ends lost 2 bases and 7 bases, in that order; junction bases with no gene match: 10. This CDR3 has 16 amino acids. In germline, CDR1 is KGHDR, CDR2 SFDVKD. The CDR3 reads CATSDSRQGSSNEQFF. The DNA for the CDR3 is TGTGCCACCAGTGATTCCCGACAGGGCTCTAGTAATGAGCAGTTCTTC.

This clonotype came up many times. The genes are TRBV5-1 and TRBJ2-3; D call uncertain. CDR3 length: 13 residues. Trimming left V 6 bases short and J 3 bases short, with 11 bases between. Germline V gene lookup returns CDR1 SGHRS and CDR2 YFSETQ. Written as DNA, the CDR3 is TGCGCCAGCATGCGCATTTCGACAGATACGCAGTATTTT. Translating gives CASMRISTDTQYF.

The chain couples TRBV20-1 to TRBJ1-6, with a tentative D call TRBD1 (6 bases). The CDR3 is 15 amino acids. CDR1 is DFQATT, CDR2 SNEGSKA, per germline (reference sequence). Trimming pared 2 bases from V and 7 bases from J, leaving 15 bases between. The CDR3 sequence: CSARRSGAVNSPLHF. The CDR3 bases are TGCAGTGCTAGACGATCGGGGGCGGTGAATTCACCCCTCCACTTT.

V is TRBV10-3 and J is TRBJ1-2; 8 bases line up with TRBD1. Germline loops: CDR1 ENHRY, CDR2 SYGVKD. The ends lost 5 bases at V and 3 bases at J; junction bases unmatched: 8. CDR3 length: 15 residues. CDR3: CAISQGQGGDYGYTF. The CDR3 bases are TGTGCCATCAGTCAAGGACAGGGTGGTGACTATGGCTACACCTTC.

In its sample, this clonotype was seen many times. CDR3 residues: CSVLGQGNYGYTF. The DNA of the CDR3 is TGCAGTGTCCTGGGACAGGGGAACTATGGCTACACCTTC. The chain employs TRBV20-1 and TRBJ1-2, with 10 bases fitting TRBD1. Germline trimming cut 7 bases from V and 2 bases from J; bases unmatched to any gene: 4. The CDR3 spans 13 residues. In germline, CDR1 is DFQATT, CDR2 SNEGSKA (reference sequence).

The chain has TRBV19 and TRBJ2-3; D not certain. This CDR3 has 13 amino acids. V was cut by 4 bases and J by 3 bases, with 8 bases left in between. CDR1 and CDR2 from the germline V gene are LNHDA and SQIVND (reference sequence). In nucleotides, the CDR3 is TGTGCCAGTAGTACCGACGGGACAGATACGCAGTATTTT. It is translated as CASSTDGTDTQYF.

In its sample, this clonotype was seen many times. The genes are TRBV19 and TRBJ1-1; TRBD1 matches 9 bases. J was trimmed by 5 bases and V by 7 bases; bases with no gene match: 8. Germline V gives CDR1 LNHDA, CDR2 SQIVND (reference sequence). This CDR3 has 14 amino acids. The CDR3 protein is CASIREQGATEAFF. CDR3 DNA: TGTGCCAGTATACGGGAACAGGGGGCAACTGAAGCTTTCTTT. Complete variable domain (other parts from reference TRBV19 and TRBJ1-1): DGGITQSPKYLFRKEGQNVTLSCEQNLNHDAMYWYRQDPGQGLRLIYYSQIVNDFQKGDIAEGYSVSREKKESFPLTVTSAQKNPTAFYLCASIREQGATEAFFGQGTRLTVV.

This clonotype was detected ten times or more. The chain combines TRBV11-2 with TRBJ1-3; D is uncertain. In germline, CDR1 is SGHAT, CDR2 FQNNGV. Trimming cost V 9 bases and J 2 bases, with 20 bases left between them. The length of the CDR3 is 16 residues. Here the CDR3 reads CASLGSDDWAGNTIYF. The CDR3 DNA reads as TGTGCCAGTCTCGGGTCGGACGACTGGGCTGGAAACACCATATATTTT.

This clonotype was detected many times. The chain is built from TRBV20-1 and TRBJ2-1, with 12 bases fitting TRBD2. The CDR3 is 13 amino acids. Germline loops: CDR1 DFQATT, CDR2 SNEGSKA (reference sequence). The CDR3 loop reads CATLAGGLNEQFF. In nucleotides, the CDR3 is TGCGCAACTCTAGCGGGGGGGCTAAATGAGCAGTTCTTC.

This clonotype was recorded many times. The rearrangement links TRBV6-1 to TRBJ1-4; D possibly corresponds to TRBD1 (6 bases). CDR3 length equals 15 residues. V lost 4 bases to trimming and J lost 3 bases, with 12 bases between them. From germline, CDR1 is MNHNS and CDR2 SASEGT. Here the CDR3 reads CASSANRAPNEKLFF. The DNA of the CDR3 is TGTGCCAGCAGTGCCAACAGGGCCCCTAATGAAAAACTGTTTTTT.

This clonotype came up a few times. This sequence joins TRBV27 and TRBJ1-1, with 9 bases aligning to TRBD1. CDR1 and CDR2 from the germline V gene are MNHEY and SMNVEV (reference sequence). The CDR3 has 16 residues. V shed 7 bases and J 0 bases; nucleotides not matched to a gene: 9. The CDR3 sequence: CASNTRQGEVNTEAFF. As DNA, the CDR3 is TGTGCCAGCAATACCCGACAGGGGGAGGTGAACACTGAAGCTTTCTTT.

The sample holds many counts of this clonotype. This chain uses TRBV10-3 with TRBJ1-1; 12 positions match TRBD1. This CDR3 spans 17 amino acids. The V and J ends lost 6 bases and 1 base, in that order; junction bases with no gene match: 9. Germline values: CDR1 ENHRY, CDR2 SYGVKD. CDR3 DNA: TGTGCCATCAGGACGGGACAGGGGGCAGGAGGGAACACTGAAGCTTTCTTT. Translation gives CAIRTGQGAGGNTEAFF.

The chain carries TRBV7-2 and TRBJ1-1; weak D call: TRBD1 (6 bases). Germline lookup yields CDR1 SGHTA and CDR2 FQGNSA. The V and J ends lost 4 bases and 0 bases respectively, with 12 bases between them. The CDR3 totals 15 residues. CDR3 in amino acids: CASSWGAGLNTEAFF. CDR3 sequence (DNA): TGTGCCAGCAGCTGGGGGGCAGGGTTGAACACTGAAGCTTTCTTT.

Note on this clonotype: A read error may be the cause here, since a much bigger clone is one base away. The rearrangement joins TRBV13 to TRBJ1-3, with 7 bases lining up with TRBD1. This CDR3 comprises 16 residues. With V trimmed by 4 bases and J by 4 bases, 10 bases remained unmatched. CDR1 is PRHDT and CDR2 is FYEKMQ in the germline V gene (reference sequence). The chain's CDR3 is CASSSFGGTVGNTIYF. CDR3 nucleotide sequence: TGTGCCAGCAGCTCGTTCGGTGGGACAGTAGGAAACACCATATATTTT.

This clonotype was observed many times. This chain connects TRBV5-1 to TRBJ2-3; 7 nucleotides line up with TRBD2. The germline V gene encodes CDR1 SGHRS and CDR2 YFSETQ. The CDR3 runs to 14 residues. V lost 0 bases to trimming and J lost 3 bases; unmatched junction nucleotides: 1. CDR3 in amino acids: CASSLGAGTDTQYF. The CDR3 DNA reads TGCGCCAGCAGCTTGGGAGCGGGGACAGATACGCAGTATTTT.

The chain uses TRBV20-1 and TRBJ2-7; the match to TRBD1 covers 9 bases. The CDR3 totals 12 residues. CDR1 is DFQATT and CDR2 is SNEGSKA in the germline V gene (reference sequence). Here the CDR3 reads CRARTGDYEQYF. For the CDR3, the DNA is TGCAGAGCCCGGACAGGGGACTACGAGCAGTACTTC.

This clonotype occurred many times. CDR3 sequence reads: CASSPRTYGYTF. The CDR3 nucleotides are TGTGCCAGCAGTCCCCGGACCTATGGCTACACCTTC. This chain links TRBV12-3 or TRBV12-4 with TRBJ1-2; D not certain. The CDR3 covers 12 residues. Trimming took off 5 bases at V and 4 bases at J, with 8 bases between the two ends.

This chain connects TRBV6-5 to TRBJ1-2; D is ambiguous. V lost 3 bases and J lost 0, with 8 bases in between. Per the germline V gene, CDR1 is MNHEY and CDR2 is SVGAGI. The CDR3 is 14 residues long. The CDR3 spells CASSYRFANYGYTF. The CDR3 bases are TGTGCCAGCAGTTATAGGTTTGCTAACTATGGCTACACCTTC.

The CDR3 protein is CASSLRSQAETQYF. Here the CDR3 DNA reads TGCGCCAGCAGCTTGAGGAGCCAGGCAGAGACCCAGTACTTC. The chain employs TRBV5-1 and TRBJ2-5; D call uncertain. CDR1 and CDR2 from the germline V gene are SGHRS and YFSETQ. The CDR3 loop spans 14 amino acids. The ends were cut back, 1 base at V and 4 bases at J, with 11 bases in the middle.

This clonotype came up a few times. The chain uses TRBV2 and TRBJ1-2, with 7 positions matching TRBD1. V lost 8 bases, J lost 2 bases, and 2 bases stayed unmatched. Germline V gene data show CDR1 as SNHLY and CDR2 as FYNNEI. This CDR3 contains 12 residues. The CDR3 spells CASWDRNYGYTF. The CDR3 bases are TGTGCCAGCTGGGACAGAAACTATGGCTACACCTTC. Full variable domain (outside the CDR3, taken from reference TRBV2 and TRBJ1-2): EPEVTQTPSHQVTQMGQEVILRCVPISNHLYFYWYRQILGQKVEFLVSFYNNEISEKSEIFDDQFSVERPDGSNFTLKIRSTKLEDSAMYFCASWDRNYGYTFGSGTRLTVV.

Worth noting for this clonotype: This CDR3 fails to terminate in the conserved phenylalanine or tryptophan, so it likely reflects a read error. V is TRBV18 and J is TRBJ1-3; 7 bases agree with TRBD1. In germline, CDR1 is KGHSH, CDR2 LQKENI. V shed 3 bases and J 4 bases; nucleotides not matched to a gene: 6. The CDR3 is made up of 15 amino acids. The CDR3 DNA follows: TGTGCCAGCTCACCCAGACAGGGTCCGGGAAACACCATATATCTT. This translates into CASSPRQGPGNTIYL.

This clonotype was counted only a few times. The CDR3 reads CASSQGGRVNSPLHF. For the CDR3, the DNA is TGTGCCAGCAGCCAGGGGGGGCGAGTGAATTCACCCCTCCACTTT. V usage is TRBV7-9 and J usage is TRBJ1-6; 7 bases line up with TRBD1. The CDR3 is 15 residues long. The junction had 8 bases not matched to a gene; V was cut back by 5 bases and J by 7 bases. CDR1 and CDR2 (germline): SEHNR, FQNEAQ (reference sequence).

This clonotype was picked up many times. The CDR3 loop is CSVEAGRDTQYF. The CDR3 coding sequence is TGCAGCGTTGAGGCGGGGAGGGATACGCAGTATTTT. The genes are TRBV29-1 and TRBJ2-3; maybe TRBD2 (6 bases). This CDR3 has 12 residues. From germline, CDR1 is SQVTM and CDR2 ANQGSEA. V was shortened by 3 bases and J by 6 bases, with 10 bases between the two germline ends.

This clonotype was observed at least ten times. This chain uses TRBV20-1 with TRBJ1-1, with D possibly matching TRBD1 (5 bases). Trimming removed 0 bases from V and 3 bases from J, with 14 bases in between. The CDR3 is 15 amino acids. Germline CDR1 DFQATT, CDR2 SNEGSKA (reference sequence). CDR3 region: CSARDAGSADTEAFF. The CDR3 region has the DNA TGCAGTGCTAGAGATGCAGGGTCTGCGGACACTGAAGCTTTCTTT.

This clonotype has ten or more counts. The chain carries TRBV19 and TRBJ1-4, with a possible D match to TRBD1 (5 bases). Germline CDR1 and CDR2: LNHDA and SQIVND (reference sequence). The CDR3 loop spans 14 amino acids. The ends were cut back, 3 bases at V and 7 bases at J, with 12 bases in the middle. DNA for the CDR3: TGTGCCAGTAGTATCGGGCCGGGGGGTGAAAAACTGTTTTTT. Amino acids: CASSIGPGGEKLFF.

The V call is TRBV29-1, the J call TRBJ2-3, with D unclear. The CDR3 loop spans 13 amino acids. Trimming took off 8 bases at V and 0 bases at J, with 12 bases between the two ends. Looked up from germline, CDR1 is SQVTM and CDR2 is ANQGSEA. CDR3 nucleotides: TGCAGCCCAGTTCAGCATAGCACAGATACGCAGTATTTT. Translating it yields CSPVQHSTDTQYF.

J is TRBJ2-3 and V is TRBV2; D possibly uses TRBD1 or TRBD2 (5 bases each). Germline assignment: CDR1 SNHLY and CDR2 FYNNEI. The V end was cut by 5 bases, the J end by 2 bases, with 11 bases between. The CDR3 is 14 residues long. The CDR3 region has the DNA TGTGCCAGCAGTCCCGTGGGGGTCACAGATACGCAGTATTTT. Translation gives CASSPVGVTDTQYF.